These 14 T cell receptor beta chains originate from one sample sequenced in a study of cytomegalovirus exposure and HLA in healthy donors. Use of 60 Vbeta and 13 Jbeta primers characterized the PCR. Sequenced by immunoSEQ multiplex PCR; TCRdb stores in-frame clones only, minus some. The table records fewer than 200,000 clones, roughly 80% of them present only once. The sequencing sample was made of PBMCs. These receptors were collected from a young woman in good health and CMV-seropositive.

In its sample, this clone was seen a few times. The V and J genes are TRBV7-6 and TRBJ2-7; TRBD2 is a possible D gene (5 bases). Trimming pared 5 bases from V and 3 bases from J, leaving 11 bases between. Per the germline V gene, CDR1 is SGHVS and CDR2 is FNYEAQ. The CDR3 is made up of 13 amino acids. CDR3 DNA sequence: TGTGCCAGCAGCCTACTAGGCGACTACGAGCAGTACTTC. It yields the protein CASSLLGDYEQYF.

Here the CDR3 DNA reads TGTGCCAGCAGCGGACAGGGGGTGAATTCACCCCTCCACTTT. This encodes CASSGQGVNSPLHF. The V and J genes are TRBV9 and TRBJ1-6; the match to TRBD1 covers 9 bases. The CDR3 covers 14 residues. J lost 7 bases, V lost 3 bases, and 2 bases had no gene match. Per germline, CDR1 SGDLS and CDR2 YYNGEE.

In this sample, this clone turned up once. This chain connects TRBV27 to TRBJ2-1; possible D gene TRBD2, 6 bases. The germline CDR1 and CDR2 sequences are MNHEY and SMNVEV (reference sequence). The CDR3 length is 13 residues. The V and J ends lost 3 bases and 16 bases respectively, with 19 bases between them. CDR3 region: CASSFSQGGLIFF. CDR3 DNA sequence: TGTGCCAGCAGTTTCTCCCAAGGAGGGTTGATCTTCTTC.

The chain couples TRBV28 to TRBJ1-1; 9 bases are a match to TRBD1. The germline CDR1 and CDR2 sequences are MDHEN and SYDVKM. The V and J ends lost 5 bases and 5 bases, in that order; junction bases with no gene match: 12. The length of the CDR3 is 16 residues. CDR3 sequence: CASSVPGQGTRTEAFF. Here the CDR3 DNA reads TGTGCCAGCAGTGTCCCGGGACAGGGTACGAGGACTGAAGCTTTCTTT.

J is TRBJ2-2 and V is TRBV5-8; 7 nucleotides match TRBD1. There are 15 residues in the CDR3. The germline V gene encodes CDR1 SGHTS and CDR2 YDEGEE. J lost 3 bases, V lost 6 bases, and 8 bases had no gene match. The CDR3 DNA sequence: TGTGCCAGCATCCCTTGGACAGGATACACCGGGGAGCTGTTTTTT. It codes for CASIPWTGYTGELFF.

The chain joins TRBV7-9 to TRBJ2-5, with TRBD2 matching 13 bases. The V and J ends lost 3 bases and 5 bases, in that order; junction bases with no gene match: 6. In germline, CDR1 is SEHNR, CDR2 FQNEAQ (reference sequence). This CDR3 is built from 16 residues. The CDR3 loop reads CASSFGLAGERETQYF. As DNA, the CDR3 is TGTGCCAGCAGCTTCGGACTAGCGGGGGAGAGGGAGACCCAGTACTTC.

The chain uses TRBV5-1 and TRBJ2-1; 12 bases are a match to TRBD2. The CDR3 is 15 residues long. Germline lookup yields CDR1 SGHRS and CDR2 YFSETQ. V dropped 0 bases and J dropped 9; count of bases not matched to a gene: 4. The CDR3 is CASSLASGGAGEQFF. The CDR3 DNA reads as TGCGCCAGCAGCTTGGCTAGCGGGGGGGCGGGTGAGCAGTTCTTC.

The chain links TRBV28 to TRBJ2-7, with TRBD1 matching 10 bases. V lost 6 bases, J lost 4 bases, and 12 bases stayed unmatched. The germline V gene encodes CDR1 MDHEN and CDR2 SYDVKM. CDR3 length: 16 amino acids. CDR3 region: CASSSTRTGGLYEQYF. The CDR3 DNA reads TGTGCCAGCAGCTCCACCCGGACAGGGGGTCTTTACGAGCAGTACTTC.

This clone was detected a few times. The chain carries TRBV19 and TRBJ2-1; 10 positions match TRBD2. This CDR3 has 15 amino acids. Germline V gene sequence: CDR1 LNHDA, CDR2 SQIVND (reference sequence). V lost 5 bases, J lost 9 bases, and 10 bases stayed unmatched. The CDR3 DNA follows: TGTGCCAGTAGTCGTTCAGCGGGGGGGCAGGGTGAGCAGTTCTTC. This codes for CASSRSAGGQGEQFF.

The rearrangement joins TRBV11-2 to TRBJ1-2; weak D call: TRBD1 (5 bases). The germline gives CDR1 SGHAT, CDR2 FQNNGV. The V end lost 0 bases, the J end lost 8 bases, and 16 bases lay between the germline ends. The CDR3 spans 15 residues. In DNA, the CDR3 is TGTGCCAGCAGCTTAGATCCCCGGGGGACTCAGGGCTACACCTTC. Translating gives CASSLDPRGTQGYTF.

The chain joins TRBV27 to TRBJ1-5; perhaps TRBD1 as D (6 bases). V was trimmed by 5 bases and J by 1 base, leaving 12 bases between them. CDR3 size: 15 residues. Germline V gene lookup returns CDR1 MNHEY and CDR2 SMNVEV (reference sequence). CDR3 sequence reads: CASSLRGSSNQPQHF. As DNA, the CDR3 is TGTGCCAGCAGTCTCAGGGGTTCGAGCAATCAGCCCCAGCATTTT.

The V call is TRBV7-3, the J call TRBJ2-5; 8 positions agree with TRBD2. CDR3 length equals 14 residues. Germline trimming cut 5 bases from V and 5 bases from J; bases unmatched to any gene: 7. CDR1 is SGHTA and CDR2 is FQGTGA in the germline V gene. In DNA, the CDR3 is TGTGCCAGCAGCGAAATAGCGGGGACGGAGACCCAGTACTTC. Protein sequence: CASSEIAGTETQYF.

The J gene is TRBJ1-2, the V gene TRBV10-1; the D is unclear. CDR3 length: 16 residues. Germline CDR1 WNHNN, CDR2 SYGVQD (reference sequence). V was pared by 8 bases and J by 4 bases, with 23 bases between. The CDR3 nucleotides read TGCGCCAGCCCCGGTCGAGGTGGAGGGAACTTCTATGGCTACACCTTC. This encodes CASPGRGGGNFYGYTF.

V is TRBV4-3 and J is TRBJ2-5, with 8 positions matching TRBD1. Losses at the gene ends were 0 bases for V and 10 bases for J; bases not matched to a gene: 4. The CDR3 is made up of 13 amino acids. The germline CDR1 and CDR2 sequences are LGHNA and YSLEER. CDR3 loop: CASSQDTGGGQYF. The CDR3 DNA is TGCGCCAGCAGCCAAGATACAGGGGGAGGCCAGTACTTC.